The clone carrying this T cell receptor (beta chain) is a singleton in its sample. This specimen comes from a study of blood T cell repertoires in COVID-19. This table comes from immunoSEQ multiplex PCR, and its TCRdb copy is limited to in-frame clones, with some not included. The table has fewer than 350,000 clones, over 80% seen once; the top ten hold approximately 9.9%. CDR1 is SGDLS and CDR2 is YYNGEE in the germline V gene. Trimming cost V 1 base and J 2 bases; bases outside gene matches: 7. This CDR3 is built from 16 residues. Sample: peripheral blood. The V call is TRBV9, the J call TRBJ2-7; TRBD1 matches 9 bases. This receptor was obtained from a young man with COVID-19, enrolled during active disease. CDR3 residues: CASSVLPGQGPYEQYF. In nucleotides, the CDR3 is TGTGCCAGCAGCGTACTACCGGGACAGGGACCCTACGAGCAGTACTTC.